The sequence of this TCR beta chain was determined in a study of shared clonotypes between healthy human individuals. Study outcomes and limitations: Sampling was confined to blood; repertoires within tissues likely differ. Generation probabilities were higher for clonotypes shared across all four sorted-subset donors than for unshared ones.

Turning to this clone: The antigen is unknown.

Profiling relied on immunoSEQ multiplex PCR, and the TCRdb table lists in-frame clones only, not all of them. The sample lists 550,000 to 700,000 clones, approximately 73% seen once, with 1.5% to 2% in the top ten. Sequencing input: memory CD4+ T cells sorted from blood. Regarding subset: CD45RA-negative fraction. The sequence was collected from a woman in her twenties or thirties in good health.

The CDR3 bases are TGTGCCAGCAGCGTAGGAACAGAGCGCCACACAGATACGCAGTATTTT. Amino acid sequence: CASSVGTERHTDTQYF. The rearrangement joins TRBV9 to TRBJ2-3; D ambiguous. Trimming removed 0 bases at V and 2 bases at J, with 13 bases between. Germline V gives CDR1 SGDLS, CDR2 YYNGEE. The CDR3 has 16 residues.